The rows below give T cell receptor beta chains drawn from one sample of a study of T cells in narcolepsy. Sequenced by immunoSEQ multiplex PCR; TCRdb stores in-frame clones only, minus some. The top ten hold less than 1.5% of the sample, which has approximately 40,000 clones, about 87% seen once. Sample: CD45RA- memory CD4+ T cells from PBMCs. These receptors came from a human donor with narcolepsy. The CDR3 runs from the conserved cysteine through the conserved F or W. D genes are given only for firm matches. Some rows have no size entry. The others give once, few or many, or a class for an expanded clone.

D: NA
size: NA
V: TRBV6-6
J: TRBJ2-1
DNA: TGTGCCAGCAGTTACTCTTTCGCCTCCAATGAGCAGTTCTTC
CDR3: CASSYSFASNEQFF

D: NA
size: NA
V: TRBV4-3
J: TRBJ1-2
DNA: TGCGCCAGCAGCCAAGATGCTAGGCGTGGCTACACCTTC
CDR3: CASSQDARRGYTF

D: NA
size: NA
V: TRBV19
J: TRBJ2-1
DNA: TGTGCCAGTAGGGTTCAGCAAGATGGGCACAATGAGCAGTTCTTC
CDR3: CASRVQQDGHNEQFF

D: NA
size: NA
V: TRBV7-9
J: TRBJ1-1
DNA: TGTGCCAGCAGCTCACAGGTGAACACTGAAGCTTTCTTT
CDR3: CASSSQVNTEAFF

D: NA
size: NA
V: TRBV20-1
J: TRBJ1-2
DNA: TGCAGTGCTGCCGACGTCTACGGCTACACCTTC
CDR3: CSAADVYGYTF

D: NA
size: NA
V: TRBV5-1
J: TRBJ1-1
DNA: TGCGCCAGCAGCTTGAGCCGGGCTCCTATGAACACTGAAGCTTTCTTT
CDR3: CASSLSRAPMNTEAFF

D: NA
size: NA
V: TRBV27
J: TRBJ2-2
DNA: TGTGCCAGCAGTTTAGGGGGTTGGAACACCGGGGAGCTGTTTTTT
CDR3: CASSLGGWNTGELFF

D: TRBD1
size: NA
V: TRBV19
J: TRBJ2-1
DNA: TGTGCCAGTAGTCCTTTCGAAGGACAGGGTAAAAATGAGCAGTTCTTC
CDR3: CASSPFEGQGKNEQFF

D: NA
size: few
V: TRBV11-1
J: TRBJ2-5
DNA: TGTGCCAGCAGCCCCCAGCCCCAAGAGACCCAGTACTTC
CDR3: CASSPQPQETQYF

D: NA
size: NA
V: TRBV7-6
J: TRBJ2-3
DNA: TGTGCCAGCAGCTTATCCAGGGGCGGGACAGATACGCAGTATTTT
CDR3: CASSLSRGGTDTQYF

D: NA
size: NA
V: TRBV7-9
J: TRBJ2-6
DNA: TGTGCCAGCAGTACGACCAGCTCTGGGGCCAACGTCCTGACTTTC
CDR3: CASSTTSSGANVLTF

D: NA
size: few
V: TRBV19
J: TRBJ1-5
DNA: TGTGCCAGTAGTACTCAGATAAATCAGCCCCAGCATTTT
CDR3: CASSTQINQPQHF

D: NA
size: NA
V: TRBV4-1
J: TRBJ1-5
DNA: TGTGCCAGCAGCCAAGACGGGAGTAATCAGCCCCAGCATTTT
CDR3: CASSQDGSNQPQHF

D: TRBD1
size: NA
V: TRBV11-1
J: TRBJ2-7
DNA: TGTGCCAGCAGTACCACAGGGGGGTCCCACGAGCAGTACTTC
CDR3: CASSTTGGSHEQYF

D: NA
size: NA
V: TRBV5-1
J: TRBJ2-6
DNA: TGCGCCAGCAGCTTGGGCCCCAGGGTGCGTAACGTCCTGACTTTC
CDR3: CASSLGPRVRNVLTF

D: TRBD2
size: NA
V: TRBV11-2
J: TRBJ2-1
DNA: TGTGCCAGCAGCCTAACTAGCGGGGGGGCCCATACCTATGAGCAGTTCTTC
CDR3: CASSLTSGGAHTYEQFF

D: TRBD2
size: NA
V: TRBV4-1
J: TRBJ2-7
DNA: TGCGCCAGCAGCCTTCGGACTAGCGGGTCAGGCGAGCAGTACTTC
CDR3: CASSLRTSGSGEQYF

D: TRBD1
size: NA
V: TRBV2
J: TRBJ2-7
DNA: TGTGCCAGTAGGGGAGAGGACAGGGGGCTCGGCGAGCAGTACTTC
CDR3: CASRGEDRGLGEQYF

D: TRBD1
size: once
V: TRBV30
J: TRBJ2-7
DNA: TGTGCCTGGACTAGGGACAGGGGGGGTGAGCAGTACTTC
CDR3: CAWTRDRGGEQYF

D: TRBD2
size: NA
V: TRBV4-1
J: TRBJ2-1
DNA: TGCGCCAGCAGGACTAGCGGGGGGGCCCACAATGAGCAGTTCTTC
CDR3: CASRTSGGAHNEQFF

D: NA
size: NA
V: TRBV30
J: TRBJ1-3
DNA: TGTGCCTGGAGTGTTCCCGGGGGTCAATATTTT
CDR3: CAWSVPGGQYF

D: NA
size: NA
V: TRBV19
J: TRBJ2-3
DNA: TGTGCCAGTAGTCCTGAGGGGGTAACGCAGTATTTT
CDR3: CASSPEGVTQYF

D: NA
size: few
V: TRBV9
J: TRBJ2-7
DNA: TGTGCCAGCAACCAAGACGGCACCTACGAGCAGTACTTC
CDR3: CASNQDGTYEQYF

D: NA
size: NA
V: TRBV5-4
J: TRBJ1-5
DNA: TGTGCCAGCAGCCGGGACCCAAACCAGCCCCAGCATTTT
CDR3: CASSRDPNQPQHF

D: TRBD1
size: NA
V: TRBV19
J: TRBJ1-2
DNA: TGTGCCAGTAGTGGCGAGAGGACAGGGTATTATGGCTACACCTTC
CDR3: CASSGERTGYYGYTF

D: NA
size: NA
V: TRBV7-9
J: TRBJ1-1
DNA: TGTGCCAGCAGCTTATTATCGGGTTTAGGCACTGAAGCTTTCTTT
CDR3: CASSLLSGLGTEAFF

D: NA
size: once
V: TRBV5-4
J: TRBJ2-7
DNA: TGTGCCAGCAGCTTACGCGGGTCCCACGAGCAGTACTTC
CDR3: CASSLRGSHEQYF

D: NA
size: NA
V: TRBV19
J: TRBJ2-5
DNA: TGTGCCACATCCCAAAGGGGGACCCAGTACTTC
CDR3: CATSQRGTQYF

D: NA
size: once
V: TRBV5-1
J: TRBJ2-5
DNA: TGCGCCAGCAGCTTTCAGGGAAGAGAAGAGACCCAGTACTTC
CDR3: CASSFQGREETQYF

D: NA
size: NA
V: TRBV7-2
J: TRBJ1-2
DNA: TGTGCCAGCAGTTCAGATCACTCGCGGGGGAATGGCTACACCTTC
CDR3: CASSSDHSRGNGYTF

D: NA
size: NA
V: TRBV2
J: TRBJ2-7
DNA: TGTGCCAGCAGCGGGGGGCCCTACGAGCAGTACTTC
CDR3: CASSGGPYEQYF

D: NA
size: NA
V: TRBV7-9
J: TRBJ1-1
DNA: TGTGCCAGCAGCTTAGCGCCGGTGAACACTGAAGCTTTCTTT
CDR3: CASSLAPVNTEAFF

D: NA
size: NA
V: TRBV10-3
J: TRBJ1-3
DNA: TGTGCCATCAGACAGCCCTCTGGAAACACCATATATTTT
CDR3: CAIRQPSGNTIYF

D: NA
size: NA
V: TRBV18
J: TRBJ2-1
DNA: TGTGCCAGCTCACCCGGAGGGATTGAGCAGTTCTTC
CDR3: CASSPGGIEQFF

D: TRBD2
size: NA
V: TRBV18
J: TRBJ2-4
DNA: TGTGCCAGCTCACCGCAGGCGGGGGGTGGCATTCAGTACTTC
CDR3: CASSPQAGGGIQYF

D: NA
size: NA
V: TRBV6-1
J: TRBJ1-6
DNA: TGTGCCAGCAGTGAAGCACCGACCGCTTCACCCCTCCACTTT
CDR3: CASSEAPTASPLHF

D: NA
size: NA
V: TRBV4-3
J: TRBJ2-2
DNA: TGCGCCAGCAGCCAAGTGGGGTGGACCGGGGAGCTGTTTTTT
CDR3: CASSQVGWTGELFF

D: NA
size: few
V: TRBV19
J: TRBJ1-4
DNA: TGTGCCAGTAGTATTCCGGGGGCGACAGAAAAACTGTTTTTT
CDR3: CASSIPGATEKLFF

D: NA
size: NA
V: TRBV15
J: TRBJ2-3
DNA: TGTGCCACCAGCCCTCGACCGGACTTAAATACGCAGTATTTT
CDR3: CATSPRPDLNTQYF

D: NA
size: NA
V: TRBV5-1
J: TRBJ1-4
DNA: TGCGCCAGCAAAACCGACTCGGGTGTGGAAAAACTGTTTTTT
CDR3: CASKTDSGVEKLFF

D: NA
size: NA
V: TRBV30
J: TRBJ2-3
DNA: TGTGCCTGGAGTGACGGGATGTCAAAGAAAGATACGCAGTATTTT
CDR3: CAWSDGMSKKDTQYF

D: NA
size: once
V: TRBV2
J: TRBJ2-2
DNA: TGTGCCAGCAGTGGGATGCGGAACACCGGGGAGCTGTTTTTT
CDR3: CASSGMRNTGELFF

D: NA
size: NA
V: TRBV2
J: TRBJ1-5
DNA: TGTGCCAGTCGAGGTGGAGTAAGCCCTCAGCCCCAGCATTTT
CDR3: CASRGGVSPQPQHF

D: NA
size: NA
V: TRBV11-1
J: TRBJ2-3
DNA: TGTGCCAGCACCCCCGGGAGAACGAGCACAGATACGCAGTATTTT
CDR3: CASTPGRTSTDTQYF

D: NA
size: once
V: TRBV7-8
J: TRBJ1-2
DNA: TGTGCCAGCAGCTTTCAAGTGGGGAACTATGGCTACACCTTC
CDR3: CASSFQVGNYGYTF

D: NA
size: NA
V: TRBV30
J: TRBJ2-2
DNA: TGTGCCTGGAGTAGGAGGGGCACCGGGGAGCTGTTTTTT
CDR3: CAWSRRGTGELFF

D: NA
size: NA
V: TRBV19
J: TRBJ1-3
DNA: TGTGCCAGTAGTTACGTCGACAGTCACTCTGGAAACACCATATATTTT
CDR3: CASSYVDSHSGNTIYF

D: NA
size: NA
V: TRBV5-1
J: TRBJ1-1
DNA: TGCGCCAGCAGCCCTCGACAGGACCTCAACACTGAAGCTTTCTTT
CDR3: CASSPRQDLNTEAFF

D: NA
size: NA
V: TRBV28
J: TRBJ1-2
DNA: TGTGCCACCCTGTTCTCTAACTATGGCTACACCTTC
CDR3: CATLFSNYGYTF

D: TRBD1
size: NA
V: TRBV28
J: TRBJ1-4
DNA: TGTGCCAGCAGTGGAGGACAGGGGTCTGGAAAACTGTTTTTT
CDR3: CASSGGQGSGKLFF

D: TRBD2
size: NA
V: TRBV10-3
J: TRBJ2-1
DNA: TGTGCCATCAGTGAAGGGACTAGCGGGGGGAGGTATGAGCAGTTCTTC
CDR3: CAISEGTSGGRYEQFF

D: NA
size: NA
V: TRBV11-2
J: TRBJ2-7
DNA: TGTGCCAGCAGCTTAGGGCTAGTGGGAGCCAGCCACGAGCAGTACTTC
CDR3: CASSLGLVGASHEQYF

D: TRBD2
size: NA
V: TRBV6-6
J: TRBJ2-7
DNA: TGTGCCAGCAGCGCAGCGGGAGTGGGGGGCGAGCAGTACTTC
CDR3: CASSAAGVGGEQYF

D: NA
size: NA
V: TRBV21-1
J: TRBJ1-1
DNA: TGTGCCAGCAGCAAATTGTCCGGTGAAGCTTTCTTT
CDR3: CASSKLSGEAFF

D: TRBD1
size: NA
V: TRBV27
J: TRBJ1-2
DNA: TGTGCCAGCAGTTGGGACAGGGGGCTGCGGGGCTACACCTTC
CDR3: CASSWDRGLRGYTF

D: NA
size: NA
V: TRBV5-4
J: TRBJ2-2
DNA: TGTGCCAGCAGCTTGGGGCCAGGGATGGAGCTGTTTTTT
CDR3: CASSLGPGMELFF

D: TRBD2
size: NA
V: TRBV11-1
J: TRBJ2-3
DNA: TGTGCCAGCCAGCGGGAGGGCCTATCAGATACGCAGTATTTT
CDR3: CASQREGLSDTQYF

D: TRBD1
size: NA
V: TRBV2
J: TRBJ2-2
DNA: TGTGCCAGCTTACAGGGGGCGGCCGGGGAGCTGTTTTTT
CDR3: CASLQGAAGELFF

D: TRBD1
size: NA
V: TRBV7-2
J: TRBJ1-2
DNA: TGTGCCAGCAGCACCAGGACAGGGGGGGATGGCTACACCTTC
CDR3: CASSTRTGGDGYTF